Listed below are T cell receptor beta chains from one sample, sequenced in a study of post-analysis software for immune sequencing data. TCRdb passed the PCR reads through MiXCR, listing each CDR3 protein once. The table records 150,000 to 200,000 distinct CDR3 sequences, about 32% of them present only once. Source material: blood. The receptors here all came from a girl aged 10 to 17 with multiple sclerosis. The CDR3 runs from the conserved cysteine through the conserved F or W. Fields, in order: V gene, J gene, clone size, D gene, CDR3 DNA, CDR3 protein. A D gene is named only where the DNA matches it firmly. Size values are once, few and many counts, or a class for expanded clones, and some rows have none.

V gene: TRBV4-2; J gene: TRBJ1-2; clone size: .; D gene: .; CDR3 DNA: TGTGCCAGCAGCCTAGAGCCCGGGACCCAGGAGTATGGCTACACCTTC; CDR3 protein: CASSLEPGTQEYGYTF
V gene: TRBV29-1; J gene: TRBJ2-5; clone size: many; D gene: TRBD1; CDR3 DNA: TGCAGCGTTGTCAAGGGGGCGGAGACCCAGTACTTC; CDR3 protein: CSVVKGAETQYF
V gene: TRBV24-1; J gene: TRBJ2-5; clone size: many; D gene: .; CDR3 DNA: TGTGCCACCAGTGATGATAGGCGGGACCAAGAGACCCAGTACTTC; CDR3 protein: CATSDDRRDQETQYF
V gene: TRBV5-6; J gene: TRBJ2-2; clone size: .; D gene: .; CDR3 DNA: TGTGCCAGCAGCTTAGAACTAGCAAACACCGGGGAGCTGTTTTTT; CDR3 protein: CASSLELANTGELFF
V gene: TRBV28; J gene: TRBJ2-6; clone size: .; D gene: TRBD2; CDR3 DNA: TGTGCCAGCAGCCCCCCGGGACTAGCGGACTCTGGGGCCAACGTCCTGACTTTC; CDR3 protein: CASSPPGLADSGANVLTF
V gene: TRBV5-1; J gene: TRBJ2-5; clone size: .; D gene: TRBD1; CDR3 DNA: TGCGCCAGCAGCCTGGGGACAGACCAAGAGACCCAGTACTTC; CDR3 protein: CASSLGTDQETQYF
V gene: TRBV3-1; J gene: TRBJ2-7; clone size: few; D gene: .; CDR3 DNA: TGTGCCAGCAGCCGAAAACCAGATTACGAGCAGTACTTC; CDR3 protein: CASSRKPDYEQYF
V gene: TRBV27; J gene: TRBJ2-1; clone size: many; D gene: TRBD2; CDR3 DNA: TGTGCCAGCAGCCGGACTAGCGGGATTGATGAGCAGTTCTTC; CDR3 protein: CASSRTSGIDEQFF
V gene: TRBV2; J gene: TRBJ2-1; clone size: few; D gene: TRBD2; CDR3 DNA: TGTGCCAGCAGCGGACTAGGGTCCTACAATGAGCAGTTCTTC; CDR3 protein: CASSGLGSYNEQFF
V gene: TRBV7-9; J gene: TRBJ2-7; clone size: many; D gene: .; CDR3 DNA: TGTGCCAGCTCCTCGGGGAGTCGGAACGAGCAGTACTTC; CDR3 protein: CASSSGSRNEQYF
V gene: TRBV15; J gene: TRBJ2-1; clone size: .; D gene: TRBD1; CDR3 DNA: TGTGCCACCAGCAGCTACGACAGGGGGGAGAGAAATGAGCAGTTCTTC; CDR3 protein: CATSSYDRGERNEQFF
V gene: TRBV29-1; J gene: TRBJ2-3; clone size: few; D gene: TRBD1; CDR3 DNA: TGCAGCGTTGAAGGCTTGGACAGGGGGCTAACAGATACGCAGTATTTT; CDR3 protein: CSVEGLDRGLTDTQYF
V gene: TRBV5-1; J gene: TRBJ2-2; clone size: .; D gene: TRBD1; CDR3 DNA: TGCGCCAGCAGCAGATGGGACAGGGCCGGGGAGCTGTTTTTT; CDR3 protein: CASSRWDRAGELFF
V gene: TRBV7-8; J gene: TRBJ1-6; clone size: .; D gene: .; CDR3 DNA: TGTGCCAGCAGCTTAATGCACAGGGCGGATTCACCCCTCCACTTT; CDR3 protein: CASSLMHRADSPLHF
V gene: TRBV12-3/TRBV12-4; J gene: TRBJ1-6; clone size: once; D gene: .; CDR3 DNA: TGTGCCAGCAGTTCCGAGGGGGCCCTCCACTTT; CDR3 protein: CASSSEGALHF
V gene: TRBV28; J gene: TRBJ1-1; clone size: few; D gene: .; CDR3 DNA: TGTGCCAGCAGTTTACAGGGCTTGAACACTGAAGCTTTCTTT; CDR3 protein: CASSLQGLNTEAFF
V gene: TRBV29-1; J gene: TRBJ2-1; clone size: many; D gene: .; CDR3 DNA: TGCAGCGTTGAAGTATTGGCGGCCCATAGCTCCTACAATGAGCAGTTCTTC; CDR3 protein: CSVEVLAAHSSYNEQFF
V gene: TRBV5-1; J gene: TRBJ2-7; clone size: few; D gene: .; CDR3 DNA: TGCGCCAACAGCTGGACATGGAGTTTGGACGAGCAGTACTTC; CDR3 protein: CANSWTWSLDEQYF
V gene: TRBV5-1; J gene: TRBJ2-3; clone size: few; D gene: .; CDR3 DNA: TGCGCCAGCTGGAAAGTTCGTGATACGCAGTATTTT; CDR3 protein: CASWKVRDTQYF
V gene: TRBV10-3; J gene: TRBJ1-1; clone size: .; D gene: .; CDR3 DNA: TGTGCCATCAGCGGAACAGGCCGTAGGGACACTGAAGCTTTCTTT; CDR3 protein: CAISGTGRRDTEAFF
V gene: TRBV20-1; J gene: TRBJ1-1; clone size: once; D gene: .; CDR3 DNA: TGCAGTGCTAGGGGGGCGCAAGGGGCAGGTGAAGCTTTCTTT; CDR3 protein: CSARGAQGAGEAFF
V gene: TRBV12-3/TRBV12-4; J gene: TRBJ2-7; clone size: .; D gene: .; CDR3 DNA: TGTGCCAGCAGTCAGGCCCCTTTGCGAGAGCAGTACTTC; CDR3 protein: CASSQAPLREQYF
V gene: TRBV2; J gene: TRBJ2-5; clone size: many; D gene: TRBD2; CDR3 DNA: TGTGCCAGCAGGCCGACTAGCGGGTCACAAGAGACCCAGTACTTC; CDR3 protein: CASRPTSGSQETQYF
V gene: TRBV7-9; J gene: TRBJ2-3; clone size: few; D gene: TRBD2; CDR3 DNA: TGTGCCAGCAGCTTAGCCTCTAGCGGGATTAACACAGATACGCAGTATTTT; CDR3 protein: CASSLASSGINTDTQYF
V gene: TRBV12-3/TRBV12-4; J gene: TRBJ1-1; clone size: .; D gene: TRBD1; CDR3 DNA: TGTGCCAGCACCCGGACAGGGAGCCCTGAAGCTTTCTTT; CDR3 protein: CASTRTGSPEAFF
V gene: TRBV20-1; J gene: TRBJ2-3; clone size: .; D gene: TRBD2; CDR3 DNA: TGCAGTGCTAGAGATGGAACGGGAGGACCAGATACGCAGTATTTT; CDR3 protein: CSARDGTGGPDTQYF
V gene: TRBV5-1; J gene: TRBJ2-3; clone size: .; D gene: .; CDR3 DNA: TGCGCCAGCAGCGCCCTAGGTACTAGCACAGATACGCAGTATTTT; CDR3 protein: CASSALGTSTDTQYF
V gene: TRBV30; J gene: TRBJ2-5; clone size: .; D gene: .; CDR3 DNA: TGTGCCTGGAGTGTACGTCGGACCCAGTACTTC; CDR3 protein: CAWSVRRTQYF
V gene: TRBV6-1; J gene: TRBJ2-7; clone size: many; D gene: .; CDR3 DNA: TGTGCCAGCAGTGAAAGGCGGACGGAGCACTACGAGCAGTACTTC; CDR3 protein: CASSERRTEHYEQYF
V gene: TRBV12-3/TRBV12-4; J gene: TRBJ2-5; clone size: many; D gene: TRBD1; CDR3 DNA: TGTGCCAGCAGTTCCCGGGACAGCTCAAAAGAGACCCAGTACTTC; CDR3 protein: CASSSRDSSKETQYF
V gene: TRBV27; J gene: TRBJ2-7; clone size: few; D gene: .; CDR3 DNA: TGTGCCAGCAGTTTAGGGGCCGCCTCTCTATACGAGCAGTACTTC; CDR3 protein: CASSLGAASLYEQYF
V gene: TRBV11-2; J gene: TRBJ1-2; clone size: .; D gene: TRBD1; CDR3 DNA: TGTGCCAGCAGCTGGGACAGGGGGCCCCAAAATGGCTACACCTTC; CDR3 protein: CASSWDRGPQNGYTF
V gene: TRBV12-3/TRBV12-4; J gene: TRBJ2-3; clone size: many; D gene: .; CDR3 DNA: TGTGCCAGCAGTGGGGTCCAGGCAGATACGCAGTATTTT; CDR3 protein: CASSGVQADTQYF
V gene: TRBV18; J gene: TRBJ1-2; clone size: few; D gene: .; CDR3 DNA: TGTGCCAGCTCACCACCGGCAGGGATGGCCTATGGCTACACCTTC; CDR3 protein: CASSPPAGMAYGYTF
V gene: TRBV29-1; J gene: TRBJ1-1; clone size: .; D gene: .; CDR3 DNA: TGCAGCGTGGGGGGTACTGAAGCTTTCTTT; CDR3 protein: CSVGGTEAFF
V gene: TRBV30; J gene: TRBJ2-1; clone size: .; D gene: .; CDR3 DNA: TGTGCCTGGAGCAACGTTAACAATGAGCAGTTCTTC; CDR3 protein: CAWSNVNNEQFF
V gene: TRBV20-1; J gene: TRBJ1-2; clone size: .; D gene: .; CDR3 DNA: TGCAGTGCCCCATCTGACTATGGCTACACCTTC; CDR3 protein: CSAPSDYGYTF
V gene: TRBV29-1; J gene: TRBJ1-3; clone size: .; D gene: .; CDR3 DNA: TGCAGCGTTGAAGAAGGGGGAAACACCATATATTTT; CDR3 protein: CSVEEGGNTIYF